This T cell receptor beta chain was found in a study of cytomegalovirus exposure and HLA in healthy donors. V lost 5 bases to trimming and J lost 5 bases, with 16 bases between them. CDR1 is SGHRS and CDR2 is YFSETQ in the germline V gene. The CDR3 has 14 residues. Clones were read by immunoSEQ multiplex PCR, and TCRdb kept only the in-frame ones, dropping some. The sample carries 150,000 to 200,000 clones, about 83% recorded once. The sequence was obtained from a woman under 30 in good health and CMV-seronegative. Sequenced material: PBMCs. The chain joins TRBV5-1 to TRBJ1-2; D is possibly TRBD1 (6 bases). CDR3 in amino acids: CASSYLDSRYGYTF. Here the CDR3 DNA reads TGCGCCAGCAGTTATCTGGACAGCAGATATGGCTACACCTTC.